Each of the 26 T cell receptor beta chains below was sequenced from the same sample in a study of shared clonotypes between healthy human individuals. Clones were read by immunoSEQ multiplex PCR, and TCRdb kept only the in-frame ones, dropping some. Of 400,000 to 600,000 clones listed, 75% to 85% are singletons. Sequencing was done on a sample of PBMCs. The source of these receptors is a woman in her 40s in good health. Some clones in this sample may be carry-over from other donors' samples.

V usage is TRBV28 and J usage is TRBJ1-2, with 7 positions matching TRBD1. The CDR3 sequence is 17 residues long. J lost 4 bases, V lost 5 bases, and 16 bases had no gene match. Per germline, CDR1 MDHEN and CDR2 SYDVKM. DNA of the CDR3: TGTGCCAGCAGTCTCAGGGGGGGGCAAGGGTTGGGCTATGGCTACACCTTC. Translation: CASSLRGGQGLGYGYTF.

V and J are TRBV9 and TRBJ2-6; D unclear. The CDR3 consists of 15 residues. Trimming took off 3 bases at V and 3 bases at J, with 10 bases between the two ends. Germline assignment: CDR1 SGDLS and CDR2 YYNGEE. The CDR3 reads CASSADAFGANVLTF. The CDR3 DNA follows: TGTGCCAGCAGCGCAGACGCCTTTGGGGCCAACGTCCTGACTTTC. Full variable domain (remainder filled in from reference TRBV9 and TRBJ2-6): DSGVTQTPKHLITATGQRVTLRCSPRSGDLSVYWYQQSLDQGLQFLIQYYNGEERAKGNILERFSAQQFPDLHSELNLSSLELGDSALYFCASSADAFGANVLTFGAGSRLTVL.

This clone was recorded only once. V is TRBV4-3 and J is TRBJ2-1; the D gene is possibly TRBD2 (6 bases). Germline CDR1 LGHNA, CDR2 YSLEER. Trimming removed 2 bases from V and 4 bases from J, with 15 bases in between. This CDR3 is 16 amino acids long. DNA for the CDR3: TGCGCCAGCAGCCAAATTATTGCGGGGCGGTACAATGAGCAGTTCTTC. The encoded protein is CASSQIIAGRYNEQFF.

The CDR3 region is CASSPTLREAQYF. The CDR3 region has the DNA TGTGCCAGCTCACCCACTTTAAGGGAAGCGCAGTACTTC. The J gene is TRBJ2-7, the V gene TRBV18; D is unresolved. Per the germline V gene, CDR1 is KGHSH and CDR2 is LQKENI. Trimming cost V 3 bases and J 9 bases, with 15 bases left between them. CDR3 length: 13 residues.

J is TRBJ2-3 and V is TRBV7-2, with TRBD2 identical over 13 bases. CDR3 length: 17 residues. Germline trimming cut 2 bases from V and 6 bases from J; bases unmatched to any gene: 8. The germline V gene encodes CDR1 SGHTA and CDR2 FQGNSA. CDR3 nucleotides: TGTGCCAGCAGCTTAAGACTAGCGGGAGGATCAGGGGATACGCAGTATTTT. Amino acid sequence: CASSLRLAGGSGDTQYF. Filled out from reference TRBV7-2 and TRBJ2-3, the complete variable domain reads GAGVSQSPSNKVTEKGKDVELRCDPISGHTALYWYRQSLGQGLEFLIYFQGNSAPDKSGLPSDRFSAERTGGSVSTLTIQRTQQEDSAVYLCASSLRLAGGSGDTQYFGPGTRLTVL.

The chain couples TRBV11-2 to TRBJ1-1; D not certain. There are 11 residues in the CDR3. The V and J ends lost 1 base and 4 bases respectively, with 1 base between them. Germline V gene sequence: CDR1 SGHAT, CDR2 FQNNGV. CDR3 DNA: TGTGCCAGCAGCTTAGCCACTGAAGCTTTCTTT. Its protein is CASSLATEAFF.

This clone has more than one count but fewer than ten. The CDR3 nucleotides are TGTGCCAGTACGGCGGAGGGGGCTGATGAGCAGTTCTTC. Residues: CASTAEGADEQFF. This sequence joins TRBV19 and TRBJ2-1; D may be TRBD1 (7 bases). CDR3 size: 13 residues. V was cut by 7 bases and J by 8 bases, with 15 bases left in between. The germline CDR1 and CDR2 sequences are LNHDA and SQIVND (reference sequence).

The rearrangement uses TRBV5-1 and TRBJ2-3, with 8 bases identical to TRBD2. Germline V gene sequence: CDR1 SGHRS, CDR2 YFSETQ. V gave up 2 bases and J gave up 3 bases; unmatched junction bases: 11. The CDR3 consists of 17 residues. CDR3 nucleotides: TGCGCCAGCAGCTTCGTGACTAGCGTAGTCCCAACAGATACGCAGTATTTT. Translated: CASSFVTSVVPTDTQYF.

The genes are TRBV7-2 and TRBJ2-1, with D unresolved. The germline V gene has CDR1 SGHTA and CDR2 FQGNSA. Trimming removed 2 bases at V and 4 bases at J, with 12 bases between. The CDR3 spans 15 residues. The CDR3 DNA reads TGTGCCAGCAGCTTAAGTGTCAGAACGTACAATGAGCAGTTCTTC. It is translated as CASSLSVRTYNEQFF.

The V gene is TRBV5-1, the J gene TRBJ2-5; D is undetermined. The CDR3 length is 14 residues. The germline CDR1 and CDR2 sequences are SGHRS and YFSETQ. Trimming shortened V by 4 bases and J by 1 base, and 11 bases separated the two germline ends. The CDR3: CASSPVGFQETQYF. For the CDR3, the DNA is TGCGCCAGCAGCCCGGTCGGGTTCCAAGAGACCCAGTACTTC.

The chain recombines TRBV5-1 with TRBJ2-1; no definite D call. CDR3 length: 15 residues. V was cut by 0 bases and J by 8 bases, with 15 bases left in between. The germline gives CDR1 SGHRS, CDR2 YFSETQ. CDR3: CASSLAGFSSDEQFF. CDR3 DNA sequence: TGCGCCAGCAGCTTGGCCGGGTTCTCCAGCGATGAGCAGTTCTTC.

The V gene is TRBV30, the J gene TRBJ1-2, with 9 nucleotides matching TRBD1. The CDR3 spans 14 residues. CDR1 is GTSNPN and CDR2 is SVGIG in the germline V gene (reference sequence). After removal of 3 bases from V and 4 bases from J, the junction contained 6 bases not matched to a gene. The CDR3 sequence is CAWRGQGGFYGYTF. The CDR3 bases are TGTGCCTGGAGGGGACAGGGTGGCTTCTATGGCTACACCTTC.

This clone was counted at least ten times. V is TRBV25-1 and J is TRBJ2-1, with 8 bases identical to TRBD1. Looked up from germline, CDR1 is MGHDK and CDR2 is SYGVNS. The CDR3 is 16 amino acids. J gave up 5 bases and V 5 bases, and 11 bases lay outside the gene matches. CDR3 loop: CASSPLQGVGDNEQFF. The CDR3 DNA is TGTGCCAGCAGTCCGCTACAGGGGGTTGGCGACAATGAGCAGTTCTTC.

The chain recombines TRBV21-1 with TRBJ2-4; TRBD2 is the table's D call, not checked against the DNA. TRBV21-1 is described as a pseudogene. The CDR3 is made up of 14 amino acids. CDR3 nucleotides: TGTGCCAGCAGGAGGAAGCGGGCCAAAAACATTCAGTACTTC. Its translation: CASRRKRAKNIQYF.

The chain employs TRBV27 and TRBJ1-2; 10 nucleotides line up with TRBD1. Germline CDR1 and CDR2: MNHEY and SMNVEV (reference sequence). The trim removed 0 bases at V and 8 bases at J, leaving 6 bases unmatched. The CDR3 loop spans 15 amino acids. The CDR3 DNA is TGTGCCAGCAGTTTATCGAGACAGGGGGCGGGCGGCTACACCTTC. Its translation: CASSLSRQGAGGYTF.

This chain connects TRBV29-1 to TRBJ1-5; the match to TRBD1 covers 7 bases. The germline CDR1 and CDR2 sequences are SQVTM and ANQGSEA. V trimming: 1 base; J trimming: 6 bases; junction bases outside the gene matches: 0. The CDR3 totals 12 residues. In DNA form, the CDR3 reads TGCAGCGTTGAAGGACAGGGTCAGCCCCAGCATTTT. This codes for CSVEGQGQPQHF.

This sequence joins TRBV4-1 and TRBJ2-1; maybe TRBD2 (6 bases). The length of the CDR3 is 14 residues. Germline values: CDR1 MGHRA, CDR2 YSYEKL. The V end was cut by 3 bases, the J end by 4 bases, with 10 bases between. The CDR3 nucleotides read TGCGCCAGCAGCCAGGATAGCGGTTACAATGAGCAGTTCTTC. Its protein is CASSQDSGYNEQFF.

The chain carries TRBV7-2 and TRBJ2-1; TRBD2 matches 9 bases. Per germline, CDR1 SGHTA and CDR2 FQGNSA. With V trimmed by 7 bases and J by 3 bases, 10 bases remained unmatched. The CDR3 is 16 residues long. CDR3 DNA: TGTGCCAGCAACCCCGAGACTAGCGGAATCTACAATGAGCAGTTCTTC. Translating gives CASNPETSGIYNEQFF.

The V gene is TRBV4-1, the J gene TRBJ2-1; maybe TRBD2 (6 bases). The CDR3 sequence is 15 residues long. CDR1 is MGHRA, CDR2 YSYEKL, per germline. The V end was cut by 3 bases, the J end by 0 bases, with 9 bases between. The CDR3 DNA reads TGCGCCAGCAGCCAGGAGGGGAGCTCCTACAATGAGCAGTTCTTC. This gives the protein CASSQEGSSYNEQFF.

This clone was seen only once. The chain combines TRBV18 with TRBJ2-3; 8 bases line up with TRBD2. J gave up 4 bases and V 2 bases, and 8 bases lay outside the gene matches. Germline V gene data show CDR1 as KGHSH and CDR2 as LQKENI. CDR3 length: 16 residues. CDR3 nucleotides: TGTGCCAGCTCACCATTAAGCGGGAGTAGGTCAGATACGCAGTATTTT. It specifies CASSPLSGSRSDTQYF.

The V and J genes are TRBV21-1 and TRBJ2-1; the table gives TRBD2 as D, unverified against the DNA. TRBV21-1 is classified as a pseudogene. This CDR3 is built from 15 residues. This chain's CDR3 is CASSTVRSSYNEQFF. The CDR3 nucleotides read TGTGCCAGCAGCACGGTTAGGAGCTCCTACAATGAGCAGTTCTTC.

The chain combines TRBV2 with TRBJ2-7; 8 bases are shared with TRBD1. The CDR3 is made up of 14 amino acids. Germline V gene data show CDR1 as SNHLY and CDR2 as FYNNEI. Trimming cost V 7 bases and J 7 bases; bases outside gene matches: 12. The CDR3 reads CASTPAGGPFEQYF. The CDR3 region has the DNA TGTGCCAGCACCCCGGCAGGGGGCCCCTTTGAGCAGTACTTC.

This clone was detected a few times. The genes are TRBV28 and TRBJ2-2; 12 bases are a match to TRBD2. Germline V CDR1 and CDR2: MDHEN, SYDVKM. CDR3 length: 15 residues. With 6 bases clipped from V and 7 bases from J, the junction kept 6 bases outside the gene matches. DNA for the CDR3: TGTGCCAGCAGACACCCTAGCGGGAGGGTCGGGGAGCTGTTTTTT. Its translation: CASRHPSGRVGELFF. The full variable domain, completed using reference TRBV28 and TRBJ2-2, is DVKVTQSSRYLVKRTGEKVFLECVQDMDHENMFWYRQDPGLGLRLIYFSYDVKMKEKGDIPEGYSVSREKKERFSLILESASTNQTSMYLCASRHPSGRVGELFFGEGSRLTVL.

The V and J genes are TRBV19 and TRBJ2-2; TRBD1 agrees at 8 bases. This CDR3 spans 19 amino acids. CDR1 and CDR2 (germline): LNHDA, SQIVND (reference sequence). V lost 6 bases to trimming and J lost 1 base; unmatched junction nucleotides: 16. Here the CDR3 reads CASRLLRGQDYRNTGELFF. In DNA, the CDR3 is TGTGCCAGTAGGCTACTAAGGGGACAGGACTATAGGAACACCGGGGAGCTGTTTTTT.

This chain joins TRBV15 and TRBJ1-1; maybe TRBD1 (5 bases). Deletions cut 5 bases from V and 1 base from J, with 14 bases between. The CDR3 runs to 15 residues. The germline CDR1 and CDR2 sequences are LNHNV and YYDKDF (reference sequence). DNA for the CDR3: TGTGCCACCAGCCTAGAGGGGACCTCGAACACTGAAGCTTTCTTT. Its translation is CATSLEGTSNTEAFF.

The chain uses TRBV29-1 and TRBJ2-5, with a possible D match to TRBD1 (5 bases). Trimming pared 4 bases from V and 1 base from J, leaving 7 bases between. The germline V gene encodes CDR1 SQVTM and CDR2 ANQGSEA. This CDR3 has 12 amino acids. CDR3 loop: CSVVGLQETQYF. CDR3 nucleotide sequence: TGCAGCGTTGTGGGGCTCCAAGAGACCCAGTACTTC.